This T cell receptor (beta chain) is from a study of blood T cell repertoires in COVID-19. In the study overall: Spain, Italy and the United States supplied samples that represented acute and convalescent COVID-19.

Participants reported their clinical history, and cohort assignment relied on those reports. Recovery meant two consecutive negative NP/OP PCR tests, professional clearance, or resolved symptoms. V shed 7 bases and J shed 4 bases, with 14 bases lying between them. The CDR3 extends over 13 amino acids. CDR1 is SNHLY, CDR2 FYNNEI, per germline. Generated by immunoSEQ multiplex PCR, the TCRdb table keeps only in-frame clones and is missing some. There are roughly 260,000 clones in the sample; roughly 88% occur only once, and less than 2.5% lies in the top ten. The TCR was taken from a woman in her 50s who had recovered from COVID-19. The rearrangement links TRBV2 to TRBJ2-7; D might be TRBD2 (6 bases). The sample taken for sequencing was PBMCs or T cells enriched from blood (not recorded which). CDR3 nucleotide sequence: TGTGCCAGCAATGGAGGGGATCAGTACGAGCAGTACTTC. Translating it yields CASNGGDQYEQYF.